These T cell receptor beta chains were read from a single sample in a study of cytomegalovirus exposure and HLA in healthy donors. Sequencing was performed with immunoSEQ multiplex PCR; in TCRdb, only in-frame clones are kept and a portion is missing. The sample has about 170,000 clones; 60% to 80% are singletons. The sample taken for sequencing was PBMCs. These receptors all stem from a woman aged 50 to 60 in good health and CMV-seropositive. Both conserved end residues are part of each CDR3. A D gene is named only where the DNA matches it firmly. Size values are once, few and many counts, or a class for expanded clones, and some rows have none.

TRBV9	NA	TRBJ1-2	NA	CASSVSHEDYGYTF	TGTGCCAGCAGCGTATCTCATGAGGACTATGGCTACACCTTC
TRBV4-1	NA	TRBJ1-5	NA	CASSRPGVDQPQHF	TGCGCCAGCAGTCGCCCTGGAGTCGATCAGCCCCAGCATTTT
TRBV2	NA	TRBJ1-5	NA	CASSEGPLFSPQHF	TGTGCCAGCAGTGAGGGGCCCCTTTTTTCGCCCCAGCATTTT
TRBV2	NA	TRBJ2-6	NA	CASSEDGGGANVLTF	TGTGCCAGCAGTGAAGACGGTGGTGGGGCCAACGTCCTGACTTTC
TRBV2	NA	TRBJ1-1	TRBD1	CASSEVGTGYTEAFF	TGTGCCAGCAGTGAAGTCGGGACAGGGTACACTGAAGCTTTCTTT
TRBV2	NA	TRBJ1-3	NA	CASSAGTSGSGNTIYF	TGTGCCAGCAGCGCCGGGACATCAGGCTCTGGAAACACCATATATTTT
TRBV19	once	TRBJ1-2	NA	CASRGRVGYGYTF	TGTGCCAGTAGGGGCAGGGTCGGCTATGGCTACACCTTC
TRBV19	NA	TRBJ1-2	TRBD1	CASRETGGANYGYTF	TGTGCCAGTAGAGAAACAGGGGGCGCTAACTATGGCTACACCTTC
TRBV7-9	NA	TRBJ1-1	NA	CASSWGGDTEAFF	TGTGCCAGCAGCTGGGGGGGGGACACTGAAGCTTTCTTT
TRBV2	NA	TRBJ2-1	NA	CASSDPHLNEQFF	TGTGCCAGCAGTGATCCCCACCTAAATGAGCAGTTCTTC
TRBV2	NA	TRBJ2-1	TRBD2	CASHPSGGDEQFF	TGTGCCAGCCACCCTAGCGGGGGCGATGAGCAGTTCTTC
TRBV10-3	NA	TRBJ2-3	TRBD2	CATSGSGTSGMASTDTQYF	TGTGCCACCAGTGGATCCGGGACTAGCGGCATGGCTAGCACAGATACGCAGTATTTT
TRBV27	NA	TRBJ1-1	NA	CASSLGANTEAFF	TGTGCCAGCAGTTTGGGCGCGAACACTGAAGCTTTCTTT
TRBV5-1	NA	TRBJ2-5	TRBD1	CASSLGVRGQGETQYF	TGCGCCAGCAGCTTGGGGGTCAGGGGGCAGGGAGAGACCCAGTACTTC
TRBV7-7	NA	TRBJ2-1	TRBD2	CASSLGLAGGMNEQFF	TGTGCTAGCAGCTTAGGGCTAGCGGGAGGTATGAATGAGCAGTTCTTC
TRBV27	NA	TRBJ2-2	TRBD1	CASSPGGNGELFF	TGTGCCAGCAGCCCAGGGGGAAACGGGGAGCTGTTTTTT
TRBV28	NA	TRBJ1-3	NA	CASSTSGAGNTIYF	TGTGCCAGCAGTACATCAGGGGCTGGAAACACCATATATTTT
TRBV7-2	NA	TRBJ2-3	NA	CASSSHDRIVDTQYF	TGTGCCAGCAGCTCTCACGACAGGATAGTAGATACGCAGTATTTT
TRBV28	NA	TRBJ2-4	NA	CASGRTGLTLAKNIQYF	TGTGCCAGCGGGAGGACGGGTCTAACACTAGCCAAAAACATTCAGTACTTC
TRBV7-2	NA	TRBJ2-1	TRBD2	CASSPRRLAGYNEQFF	TGTGCCAGCAGCCCCCGAAGGCTAGCGGGATACAATGAGCAGTTCTTC
TRBV9	NA	TRBJ2-3	NA	CASSVGGGPTDTQYF	TGTGCCAGCAGCGTAGGAGGAGGCCCCACAGATACGCAGTATTTT
TRBV29-1	once	TRBJ2-1	TRBD2	CSVLGSGGENEQFF	TGCAGCGTCCTAGGGTCGGGAGGGGAGAATGAGCAGTTCTTC
TRBV7-3	NA	TRBJ2-7	TRBD2	CASSLLGTRSYEQYF	TGTGCCAGCAGCTTACTCGGGACTAGAAGCTACGAGCAGTACTTC
TRBV7-2	NA	TRBJ1-1	NA	CASSQGEGRGAFF	TGTGCCAGCAGCCAAGGGGAGGGAAGAGGAGCTTTCTTT
TRBV19	NA	TRBJ2-7	TRBD1	CASSKPGQGVYEQYF	TGTGCCAGTAGTAAACCGGGACAGGGGGTATACGAGCAGTACTTC
TRBV7-2	NA	TRBJ2-1	NA	CASSPVRVFPYNEQFF	TGTGCCAGCAGCCCCGTTCGGGTTTTCCCCTACAATGAGCAGTTCTTC
TRBV7-2	many	TRBJ2-3	NA	CASSSPASASDTQYF	TGTGCCAGCAGCTCGCCGGCGAGCGCCTCAGATACGCAGTATTTT
TRBV18	NA	TRBJ1-2	NA	CASSPGRAGGYTF	TGTGCCAGCTCACCAGGCAGGGCTGGAGGCTACACCTTC
TRBV29-1	NA	TRBJ1-1	NA	CSATTGSFHTEAFF	TGCAGCGCCACGACCGGGAGTTTCCACACTGAAGCTTTCTTT
TRBV5-6	NA	TRBJ2-7	TRBD2	CASSPQVRESSYEQYF	TGTGCCAGCAGCCCCCAGGTGCGGGAGAGCTCCTACGAGCAGTACTTC
TRBV9	NA	TRBJ2-7	NA	CASSVGGGPGEAHEQYF	TGTGCCAGCAGCGTAGGAGGCGGGCCAGGGGAAGCCCACGAGCAGTACTTC
TRBV30	few	TRBJ1-2	NA	CAWRDMSNYGYTF	TGTGCCTGGAGAGACATGTCTAACTATGGCTACACCTTC
TRBV5-4	once	TRBJ2-7	TRBD1	CASSYRQGAHEQYF	TGTGCCAGCAGCTACCGACAGGGGGCACACGAGCAGTACTTC
TRBV30	NA	TRBJ2-5	TRBD2	CAWIGGVGTPPKTQYF	TGTGCCTGGATCGGGGGGGTAGGGACACCCCCCAAGACCCAGTACTTC
TRBV30	NA	TRBJ1-2	TRBD1	CAWRVGRGPRGYTF	TGTGCCTGGAGGGTCGGAAGGGGGCCTCGCGGCTACACCTTC
TRBV2	once	TRBJ2-2	TRBD2	CASGGLAGGELFF	TGTGCCAGCGGGGGGCTAGCGGGAGGGGAGCTGTTTTTT
TRBV7-9	once	TRBJ1-1	NA	CASSTFGGTEAFF	TGTGCCAGCAGCACCTTTGGAGGCACTGAAGCTTTCTTT